Below, 18 T cell receptor beta chains from the same sample are listed, as sequenced in a study of T-cell memory formation after mild COVID-19. TCRdb re-called the 5' RACE reads with MiXCR, one entry per CDR3 protein. This table holds 280,000 or so distinct CDR3 sequences, more than 15% found once. The sequencing sample was made of PBMCs or a T cell subset sorted from them (not recorded which). These receptors came from a man aged 18-30 years who had mild COVID-19 (a few samples of this study predate the infection). Cell type and time point are not known.

This chain connects TRBV5-6 to TRBJ1-1; the D is unclear. With 4 bases removed from V and 3 bases from J, the gap between germline ends came to 16 bases. Germline loops: CDR1 SGHDT, CDR2 YYEEEE. This CDR3 is 15 amino acids long. The CDR3 region is CASSDIGWEDTEAFF. The CDR3 DNA reads as TGTGCCAGCAGCGACATAGGGTGGGAGGACACTGAAGCTTTCTTT.

The chain carries TRBV2 and TRBJ2-5, with D perhaps matching TRBD1 (7 bases). CDR3 length: 13 amino acids. V shed 6 bases and J shed 10 bases, with 18 bases lying between them. The germline gives CDR1 SNHLY, CDR2 FYNNEI. The CDR3 here is CASSPGGRGDQYF. As DNA, the CDR3 is TGTGCCAGCAGCCCCGGCGGCAGGGGGGACCAGTACTTC.

The chain couples TRBV4-3 to TRBJ2-2; D gene ambiguous. Trimming took 5 bases from V and 4 from J, leaving 14 bases between them. The germline CDR1 and CDR2 sequences are LGHNA and YSLEER. This CDR3 spans 15 amino acids. The CDR3 reads CASSSRYRSTGELFF. DNA of the CDR3: TGCGCCAGCAGCTCGAGGTATAGAAGCACCGGGGAGCTGTTTTTT.

This clonotype has ten or more counts. The rearrangement joins TRBV7-2 to TRBJ2-1; 13 nucleotides align to TRBD2. CDR3 length: 17 residues. Unmatched junction bases numbered 10, after V lost 6 bases and J lost 5 bases. Per germline, CDR1 SGHTA and CDR2 FQGNSA. The CDR3 loop is CASRLGTSGGAHNEQFF. CDR3 nucleotide sequence: TGTGCCAGCAGGCTTGGTACTAGCGGGGGGGCCCACAATGAGCAGTTCTTC.

The chain combines TRBV6-5 with TRBJ2-3; the D gene is possibly TRBD1 (6 bases). The CDR3 is 15 amino acids. Germline CDR1 reads MNHEY; CDR2 reads SVGAGI. Trimming took off 2 bases at V and 2 bases at J, with 11 bases between the two ends. DNA of the CDR3: TGTGCCAGCAGTTACATGGACAGATTCACAGATACGCAGTATTTT. Encoded protein: CASSYMDRFTDTQYF.

This clonotype was seen just once. The CDR3 DNA reads TGTGCCAGCAGCTCCTCCCAGCGGGAAGCGCACAATGAGCAGTTCTTC. This translates into CASSSSQREAHNEQFF. This sequence joins TRBV7-9 and TRBJ2-1; 7 nucleotides line up with TRBD2. The ends lost 4 bases at V and 5 bases at J; junction bases unmatched: 11. The CDR3 runs to 16 residues. The germline V gene has CDR1 SEHNR and CDR2 FQNEAQ (reference sequence).

This chain links TRBV5-8 with TRBJ2-1; a possible D gene is TRBD2 (5 bases). V was cut by 4 bases and J by 0 bases, with 11 bases left in between. Per germline, CDR1 SGHTS and CDR2 YDEGEE. The CDR3 sequence is 15 residues long. This CDR3 reads CASSNPLASYNEQFF. DNA of the CDR3: TGTGCCAGCAGCAACCCTCTAGCCTCCTACAATGAGCAGTTCTTC.

Notes on this clonotype: One base away lies a much larger clone, so this may be a sequencing read error. V is TRBV7-2 and J is TRBJ1-3, with 8 bases that match TRBD1. This CDR3 is built from 14 residues. Looked up from germline, CDR1 is SGHTA and CDR2 is FQGNSA. V shed 5 bases and J 2 bases; nucleotides not matched to a gene: 2. The CDR3 region is CASSQQGAGNTIYF. The CDR3, as DNA: TGTGCCAGCAGCCAACAGGGGGCTGGAAACACCATATATTTT.

There are a few counts of this clonotype. V is TRBV7-9 and J is TRBJ1-1; no clear D gene. Trimming shortened V by 2 bases and J by 0 bases, and 10 bases separated the two germline ends. This CDR3 has 15 amino acids. Germline loops: CDR1 SEHNR, CDR2 FQNEAQ (reference sequence). CDR3 region: CASSLFGELNTEAFF. As DNA, the CDR3 is TGTGCCAGCAGCTTATTTGGAGAACTGAACACTGAAGCTTTCTTT. The full variable domain, completed using reference TRBV7-9 and TRBJ1-1, is DTGVSQNPRHKITKRGQNVTFRCDPISEHNRLYWYRQTLGQGPEFLTYFQNEAQLEKSRLLSDRFSAERPKGSFSTLEIQRTEQGDSAMYLCASSLFGELNTEAFFGQGTRLTVV.

As DNA, the CDR3 is TGTGCCAGCAGCCTCCATGGAGGGGGGCTTTATGGCTACACCTTC. Protein product: CASSLHGGGLYGYTF. V gene TRBV7-2 combines with J gene TRBJ1-2, with D tentatively TRBD1 (6 bases). This CDR3 spans 15 amino acids. Germline loops: CDR1 SGHTA, CDR2 FQGNSA. Deletions cut 5 bases from V and 5 bases from J, with 18 bases between.

The CDR3: CASSQRFGSTQYF. For the CDR3, the DNA is TGTGCCAGCAGTCAGAGATTCGGGAGTACGCAGTATTTT. The V and J genes are TRBV3-1 and TRBJ2-3, with D tentatively TRBD2 (6 bases). The CDR3 is made up of 13 amino acids. CDR1 and CDR2 from the germline V gene are LGHDT and YNNKEL (reference sequence). V was pared by 6 bases and J by 8 bases, with 15 bases between.

This clonotype was counted at least ten times. The chain uses TRBV18 and TRBJ2-4; 8 nucleotides line up with TRBD1. Trimming took 0 bases from V and 9 from J; bases not matched to a gene: 4. This CDR3 comprises 14 residues. Germline V lookup: CDR1 KGHSH, CDR2 LQKENI. The CDR3: CASSPPDRAGIQYF. CDR3 nucleotides: TGTGCCAGCTCACCACCGGACAGGGCCGGCATTCAGTACTTC.

The sample holds a few counts of this clonotype. The chain is built from TRBV6-6 and TRBJ2-7; 9 bases match TRBD1. The CDR3 has 16 residues. In germline, CDR1 is MNHNY, CDR2 SVGAGI (reference sequence). The J segment lost 5 bases and the V segment lost 6 bases, leaving 14 bases of the junction unmatched. The DNA for the CDR3 is TGTGCCAGCAGCAAGTCTCGGGACAGGGAAGGAAACGAGCAGTACTTC. This encodes CASSKSRDREGNEQYF.

This sequence joins TRBV3-1 and TRBJ2-2, with D tentatively TRBD2 (6 bases). CDR3 length: 16 residues. CDR1 is LGHDT and CDR2 is YNNKEL in the germline V gene (reference sequence). V lost 1 base to trimming and J lost 2 bases, with 11 bases between them. CDR3 DNA sequence: TGTGCCAGCAGCCAAGGGTACGGGGGTAACACCGGGGAGCTGTTTTTT. This sequence encodes CASSQGYGGNTGELFF.

This clonotype came up a few times. The CDR3 protein is CASSLFLSGASYEQYF. The CDR3 coding sequence is TGTGCCAGCAGCTTGTTCCTTAGCGGAGCCTCCTACGAGCAGTACTTC. This rearrangement joins TRBV5-4 to TRBJ2-7; possibly TRBD2 for D (6 bases). Trimming removed 1 base from V and 0 bases from J, with 14 bases in between. CDR1 and CDR2 (germline): SGHNT, YYREEE (reference sequence). The CDR3 consists of 16 residues.

The chain is built from TRBV5-3 and TRBJ2-7; the D is unclear. TRBV5-3 has ORF status, its function being uncertain. The CDR3 is 12 amino acids. V lost 4 bases to trimming and J lost 0 bases, with 5 bases between them. CDR3 sequence: CARSLHSYEQYV. Written as DNA, the CDR3 is TGTGCCAGAAGCCTTCACTCCTACGAGCAGTACGTC.

This clonotype was counted between two and nine times. The V and J genes are TRBV9 and TRBJ2-1; 11 bases agree with TRBD1. The CDR3 contains 16 residues. With 4 bases clipped from V and 3 bases from J, the junction kept 6 bases outside the gene matches. Germline CDR1 SGDLS, CDR2 YYNGEE. The CDR3 sequence is CASSSRDRGFYNEQFF. Here the CDR3 DNA reads TGTGCCAGCAGCAGCCGGGACAGGGGGTTCTACAATGAGCAGTTCTTC.

The gene calls are TRBV5-1 and TRBJ1-2; D uncertain. CDR1 is SGHRS, CDR2 YFSETQ, per germline. CDR3 length: 11 amino acids. The V gene lost 7 bases and the J gene lost 7 bases, with 11 bases spanning the gap. The CDR3 DNA follows: TGCGCCAGCCTCGAGCCGGGTGGCTACACCTTC. Encoded protein: CASLEPGGYTF.